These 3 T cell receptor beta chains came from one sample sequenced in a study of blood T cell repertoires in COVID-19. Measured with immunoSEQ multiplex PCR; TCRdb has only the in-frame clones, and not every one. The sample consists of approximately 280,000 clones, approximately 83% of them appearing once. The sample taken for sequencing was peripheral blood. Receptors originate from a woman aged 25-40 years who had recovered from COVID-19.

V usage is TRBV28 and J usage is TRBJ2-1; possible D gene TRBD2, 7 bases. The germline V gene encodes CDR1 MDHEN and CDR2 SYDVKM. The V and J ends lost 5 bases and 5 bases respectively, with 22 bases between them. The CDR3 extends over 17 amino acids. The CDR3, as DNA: TGTGCCAGCAGTATATACGGGGGCGGGAGAGGCCACAATGAGCAGTTCTTC. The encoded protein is CASSIYGGGRGHNEQFF.

Here the CDR3 reads CSTGQDGAFF. Here the CDR3 DNA reads TGCAGCACGGGACAGGACGGAGCTTTCTTT. The chain links TRBV29-1 to TRBJ1-1; 8 bases align to TRBD1. CDR1 is SQVTM and CDR2 is ANQGSEA in the germline V gene. There are 10 residues in the CDR3. With V trimmed by 8 bases and J by 10 bases, 6 bases remained unmatched.

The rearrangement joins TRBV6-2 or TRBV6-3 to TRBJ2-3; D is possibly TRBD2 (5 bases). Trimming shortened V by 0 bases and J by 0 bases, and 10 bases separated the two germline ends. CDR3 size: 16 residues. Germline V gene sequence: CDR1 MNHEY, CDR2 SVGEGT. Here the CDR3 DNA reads TGTGCCAGCAGTTACTCTAGCGCGGTCAGCACAGATACGCAGTATTTT. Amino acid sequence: CASSYSSAVSTDTQYF.